This T cell receptor beta chain was profiled in a study of T cell responses to AZD1222 COVID-19 vaccine. Comments on this clone: One junction end does not reproduce the germline sequence, and a read error may be involved.

Some clones are missing from TCRdb's copy, which holds only in-frame ones; the method was immunoSEQ multiplex PCR. The sample yields about 78,000 clones, over 75% seen once. This clonotype originated in an adult who received the AZD1222 COVID-19 vaccine. The sequencing used peripheral blood, collected 28 days after the second AZD1222 dose.

This chain's CDR3 is CASSVADTDTQYF. The CDR3 nucleotides are TGTGCCAGCAGCGTAGCCGACACAGATACGCAGTATTTT. V and J are TRBV7-2 and TRBJ2-3; D ambiguous. Looked up from germline, CDR1 is SGHTA and CDR2 is FQGNSA. This CDR3 has 13 amino acids.